A selection of T cell receptor beta chains follows, all from one sample in a study of CD8 T cells in ankylosing spondylitis. TCRdb analysed the 5' RACE reads with MiXCR anew, one entry per CDR3 protein. This sample has approximately 350,000 distinct CDR3 sequences, with 20% to 25% found just once. The specimen was blood, either unsorted or a sorted T cell fraction (not recorded which). The receptors derive from a male donor with ankylosing spondylitis or in good health (not recorded which). The CDR3 runs from the conserved cysteine through the conserved F or W. D genes are given only for firm matches. Expanded clones are given a class, and other clones once, few, many or no size at all.

J: TRBJ1-1
D: .
size: .
V: TRBV29-1
CDR3: CSVFAGLGTEAFF
DNA: TGCAGCGTTTTCGCAGGGCTAGGGACTGAAGCTTTCTTT

J: TRBJ2-5
D: .
size: few
V: TRBV4-1
CDR3: CASSQVSGVETQYF
DNA: TGCGCCAGCAGCCAAGTATCCGGGGTGGAGACCCAGTACTTC

J: TRBJ2-3
D: .
size: .
V: TRBV2
CDR3: CASTGTLILDTQYF
DNA: TGTGCCAGCACCGGGACTCTGATCCTTGATACGCAGTATTTT

J: TRBJ2-1
D: .
size: .
V: TRBV7-9
CDR3: CASSLPGTPSYNEQFF
DNA: TGTGCCAGCAGCTTGCCCGGGACACCCAGCTACAATGAGCAGTTCTTC

J: TRBJ1-1
D: .
size: few
V: TRBV7-2
CDR3: CASSSLGGRYTEAFF
DNA: TGTGCCAGCAGCTCGTTGGGGGGCAGGTACACTGAAGCTTTCTTT

J: TRBJ2-1
D: .
size: few
V: TRBV29-1
CDR3: CSVEDRDNEQFF
DNA: TGCAGCGTTGAAGACCGGGACAATGAGCAGTTCTTC

J: TRBJ2-7
D: .
size: .
V: TRBV7-9
CDR3: CASSLVGRKISYEQYF
DNA: TGTGCCAGCAGCTTAGTAGGCAGGAAGATCTCCTACGAGCAGTACTTC

J: TRBJ2-3
D: .
size: .
V: TRBV28
CDR3: CASSLSSAADTQYF
DNA: TGTGCCAGCAGTTTGTCCAGTGCCGCAGATACGCAGTATTTT

J: TRBJ2-7
D: .
size: once
V: TRBV20-1
CDR3: CSAYGRPSYEQYF
DNA: TGCAGTGCGTACGGGAGACCATCCTACGAGCAGTACTTC

J: TRBJ2-3
D: .
size: few
V: TRBV7-2
CDR3: CASSQVIPDTQYF
DNA: TGTGCCAGCAGCCAGGTGATCCCAGATACGCAGTATTTT

J: TRBJ2-3
D: .
size: many
V: TRBV6-6
CDR3: CASSSHTDTQYF
DNA: TGTGCCAGCAGCAGCCACACAGATACGCAGTATTTT

J: TRBJ1-1
D: .
size: .
V: TRBV20-1
CDR3: CSARSQMNTEAFF
DNA: TGCAGTGCAAGAAGCCAGATGAACACTGAAGCTTTCTTT

J: TRBJ2-1
D: TRBD2
size: few
V: TRBV9
CDR3: CASSTSGGAQNEQFF
DNA: TGTGCCAGCAGCACTAGCGGGGGGGCCCAAAATGAGCAGTTCTTC

J: TRBJ1-1
D: .
size: many
V: TRBV29-1
CDR3: CSVEWGARAEAFF
DNA: TGCAGCGTTGAATGGGGGGCCAGGGCTGAAGCTTTCTTT

J: TRBJ2-3
D: TRBD2
size: many
V: TRBV20-1
CDR3: CSARDPGLAAGDTQYF
DNA: TGCAGTGCTAGAGATCCCGGACTAGCGGCGGGAGATACGCAGTATTTT

J: TRBJ2-1
D: TRBD2
size: .
V: TRBV3-1
CDR3: CASSQVYPLSGGSSYNEQFF
DNA: TGTGCCAGCAGCCAAGTTTATCCTCTGTCGGGGGGGAGCTCCTACAATGAGCAGTTCTTC

J: TRBJ2-5
D: .
size: many
V: TRBV7-9
CDR3: CASSSAAGEWETQYF
DNA: TGTGCCAGCAGCTCCGCGGCAGGGGAGTGGGAGACCCAGTACTTC

J: TRBJ2-7
D: TRBD1
size: .
V: TRBV20-1
CDR3: CSARTLTGSSYEQYF
DNA: TGCAGTGCTAGGACCCTGACAGGGAGCTCCTACGAGCAGTACTTC

J: TRBJ2-3
D: .
size: .
V: TRBV6-1
CDR3: CASSEDWILPQYF
DNA: TGTGCCAGCAGTGAGGACTGGATCCTACCGCAGTATTTT

J: TRBJ2-6
D: TRBD2
size: few
V: TRBV9
CDR3: CASSASGGGVSGANVLTF
DNA: TGTGCCAGCAGCGCCAGCGGGGGTGGAGTGTCTGGGGCCAACGTCCTGACTTTC

J: TRBJ2-3
D: .
size: .
V: TRBV12-3/TRBV12-4
CDR3: CASSLGGTYSTDTQYF
DNA: TGTGCCAGCAGTTTAGGGGGGACGTACAGCACAGATACGCAGTATTTT

J: TRBJ2-1
D: TRBD2
size: .
V: TRBV11-1
CDR3: CASSLARLAGPRPHNEQFF
DNA: TGTGCCAGCAGCTTAGCCCGGCTAGCGGGCCCCCGACCGCACAATGAGCAGTTCTTC

J: TRBJ2-2
D: .
size: .
V: TRBV9
CDR3: CASSVGEGPWLFF
DNA: TGTGCCAGCAGCGTAGGGGAAGGACCCTGGCTGTTTTTT

J: TRBJ2-1
D: .
size: few
V: TRBV9
CDR3: CASSPPTGGGEQFF
DNA: TGTGCCAGCAGCCCCCCTACCGGGGGCGGTGAGCAGTTCTTC

J: TRBJ2-6
D: TRBD1
size: .
V: TRBV6-1
CDR3: CASSHRGSTGANVLTF
DNA: TGTGCCAGCAGCCACAGGGGGTCCACTGGGGCCAACGTCCTGACTTTC

J: TRBJ2-7
D: .
size: few
V: TRBV7-6
CDR3: CASTPGVSYEQYF
DNA: TGTGCCAGCACCCCGGGGGTTTCCTACGAGCAGTACTTC

J: TRBJ2-1
D: TRBD2
size: few
V: TRBV20-1
CDR3: CSTSGSGGYNEQFF
DNA: TGCAGTACCAGCGGTAGCGGGGGGTACAATGAGCAGTTCTTC

J: TRBJ2-3
D: TRBD2
size: .
V: TRBV20-1
CDR3: CSAMSGGVTYSTDTQYF
DNA: TGCAGTGCTATGAGCGGGGGCGTCACTTATAGCACAGATACGCAGTATTTT

J: TRBJ2-7
D: .
size: many
V: TRBV5-5
CDR3: CASSLGIAYEQYF
DNA: TGTGCCAGCAGCTTGGGCATCGCCTACGAGCAGTACTTC

J: TRBJ2-7
D: .
size: many
V: TRBV12-3/TRBV12-4
CDR3: CASSIILGAPNEQYF
DNA: TGTGCCAGCAGCATTATATTAGGGGCACCCAACGAGCAGTACTTC

J: TRBJ2-3
D: .
size: .
V: TRBV24-1
CDR3: CATSEFPLGTDTQYF
DNA: TGTGCCACCAGTGAGTTTCCTCTGGGTACAGATACGCAGTATTTT

J: TRBJ2-1
D: .
size: .
V: TRBV7-6
CDR3: CASSQILFDEQFF
DNA: TGTGCCAGCAGTCAGATCCTATTCGATGAGCAGTTCTTC

J: TRBJ2-7
D: TRBD1
size: many
V: TRBV29-1
CDR3: CSVRLRDRVYEQYF
DNA: TGCAGCGTTCGACTCCGGGACAGGGTATACGAGCAGTACTTC

J: TRBJ2-3
D: TRBD1
size: .
V: TRBV30
CDR3: CAWSSLTGAEADTQYF
DNA: TGTGCCTGGAGTTCCTTGACAGGGGCCGAGGCAGATACGCAGTATTTT

J: TRBJ2-1
D: TRBD2
size: .
V: TRBV7-3
CDR3: CASSSTGLAGVWNEQFF
DNA: TGTGCCAGCAGCTCCACGGGACTAGCGGGGGTTTGGAATGAGCAGTTCTTC

J: TRBJ2-1
D: TRBD1
size: .
V: TRBV27
CDR3: CASSHRGGFYNEQFF
DNA: TGTGCCAGCAGTCACAGGGGCGGCTTTTACAATGAGCAGTTCTTC

J: TRBJ2-3
D: .
size: .
V: TRBV6-1
CDR3: CASSEGTFVTDTQYF
DNA: TGTGCCAGCAGTGAAGGGACGTTCGTCACAGATACGCAGTATTTT

J: TRBJ2-7
D: .
size: .
V: TRBV2
CDR3: CASSESAAGGRDEQYF
DNA: TGTGCCAGCAGTGAATCCGCGGCAGGAGGTCGTGACGAGCAGTACTTC

J: TRBJ2-2
D: TRBD2
size: many
V: TRBV29-1
CDR3: CSVAGTSGENTGELFF
DNA: TGCAGCGTAGCAGGGACTAGCGGGGAGAACACCGGGGAGCTGTTTTTT

J: TRBJ2-3
D: TRBD2
size: .
V: TRBV5-1
CDR3: CATSGTTDTQYF
DNA: TGCGCCACTAGCGGCACCACAGATACGCAGTATTTT

J: TRBJ2-3
D: TRBD1
size: few
V: TRBV12-3/TRBV12-4
CDR3: CASSWQGARVDTQYF
DNA: TGTGCCAGCAGTTGGCAGGGGGCGAGGGTAGATACGCAGTATTTT

J: TRBJ2-3
D: TRBD2
size: few
V: TRBV3-1
CDR3: CASSHETSGGAWTDTQYF
DNA: TGTGCCAGCAGCCACGAGACTAGCGGGGGGGCTTGGACAGATACGCAGTATTTT

J: TRBJ2-3
D: TRBD2
size: .
V: TRBV29-1
CDR3: CSGGTSVATDTQYF
DNA: TGCAGCGGAGGGACTAGCGTTGCCACAGATACGCAGTATTTT

J: TRBJ2-7
D: .
size: few
V: TRBV10-3
CDR3: CAIRVDRNDYEQYF
DNA: TGTGCCATCAGAGTCGACAGGAATGACTACGAGCAGTACTTC

J: TRBJ1-6
D: .
size: many
V: TRBV15
CDR3: CATSGDGPNSPLHF
DNA: TGTGCCACCAGCGGCGACGGACCAAATTCACCCCTCCACTTT

J: TRBJ2-2
D: .
size: .
V: TRBV11-3
CDR3: CASSFNRDTGELFF
DNA: TGTGCCAGCAGCTTTAACAGAGACACCGGGGAGCTGTTTTTT

J: TRBJ2-7
D: .
size: few
V: TRBV28
CDR3: CASSLHEIDYEQYF
DNA: TGTGCCAGCAGTTTACACGAAATAGACTACGAGCAGTACTTC

J: TRBJ1-1
D: .
size: .
V: TRBV27
CDR3: CAASLGQVHTEAFF
DNA: TGTGCCGCCTCTTTAGGGCAGGTACACACTGAAGCTTTCTTT

J: TRBJ2-2
D: TRBD1
size: few
V: TRBV24-1
CDR3: CATSDETTGADTGELFF
DNA: TGTGCCACCAGTGATGAGACGACAGGGGCAGACACCGGGGAGCTGTTTTTT

J: TRBJ1-1
D: .
size: .
V: TRBV5-1
CDR3: CASSPWTYTEAFF
DNA: TGCGCCAGCAGCCCTTGGACCTACACTGAAGCTTTCTTT

J: TRBJ2-3
D: TRBD1
size: .
V: TRBV27
CDR3: CASSLRDSYTDTQYF
DNA: TGTGCCAGCAGTTTAAGGGACAGTTACACAGATACGCAGTATTTT

J: TRBJ1-6
D: .
size: few
V: TRBV7-2
CDR3: CASSLRGNLNSPLHF
DNA: TGTGCCAGCAGCTTAAGGGGTAACCTCAATTCACCCCTCCACTTT

J: TRBJ2-1
D: .
size: few
V: TRBV18
CDR3: CASSLREQFF
DNA: TGTGCCAGCTCACTGCGTGAGCAGTTCTTC

J: TRBJ2-3
D: .
size: few
V: TRBV6-5
CDR3: CASSYSFLSTDTQYF
DNA: TGTGCCAGCAGTTACTCTTTCCTAAGCACAGATACGCAGTATTTT

J: TRBJ2-1
D: .
size: few
V: TRBV29-1
CDR3: CSVAKPSGNYNEQFF
DNA: TGCAGCGTTGCGAAACCGTCAGGGAACTACAATGAGCAGTTCTTC